The 10 T cell receptor beta chains reported below all come from one sample, sequenced in a study of cytomegalovirus exposure and HLA in healthy donors. The PCR used 60 Vbeta and 13 Jbeta primers. Profiling relied on immunoSEQ multiplex PCR, and the TCRdb table lists in-frame clones only, not all of them. The data show 150,000 to 200,000 clones, over 70% seen once. Sequencing was performed on PBMCs. Receptors originate from a man between 18 and 29 years old in good health and CMV-seronegative.

This sequence joins TRBV7-8 and TRBJ2-5; 8 bases map to TRBD2. The ends lost 8 bases at V and 4 bases at J; junction bases unmatched: 6. The length of the CDR3 is 13 residues. Germline loops: CDR1 SGHVS, CDR2 FQNEAQ. CDR3 region: CASYGGATETQYF. Here the CDR3 DNA reads TGTGCCAGCTACGGGGGGGCCACAGAGACCCAGTACTTC.

The chain has TRBV30 and TRBJ1-4, with no clear D. The V gene lost 3 bases and the J gene lost 7 bases, with 6 bases spanning the gap. Germline V CDR1 and CDR2: GTSNPN, SVGIG (reference sequence). The CDR3 is 11 residues long. DNA of the CDR3: TGTGCCTGGAGCTCAGGTGAAAAACTGTTTTTT. This gives the protein CAWSSGEKLFF. Drawing the rest from reference TRBV30 and TRBJ1-4, the complete variable domain is SQTIHQWPATLVQPVGSPLSLECTVEGTSNPNLYWYRQAAGRGLQLLFYSVGIGQISSEVPQNLSASRPQDRQFILSSKKLLLSDSGFYLCAWSSGEKLFFGSGTQLSVL.

The gene calls are TRBV5-1 and TRBJ1-1; 7 bases map to TRBD1. Germline V lookup: CDR1 SGHRS, CDR2 YFSETQ. This CDR3 has 14 residues. The J segment lost 8 bases and the V segment lost 5 bases, leaving 12 bases of the junction unmatched. The CDR3 loop is CASRHGTERREAFF. DNA for the CDR3: TGCGCCAGCAGACACGGGACAGAAAGGAGGGAAGCTTTCTTT.

The CDR3 protein is CASSTKLAGGLNEQFF. CDR3 bases: TGTGCCAGCAGCACTAAGCTAGCGGGGGGTCTCAATGAGCAGTTCTTC. The V call is TRBV9, the J call TRBJ2-1; 11 bases align to TRBD2. There are 16 residues in the CDR3. V trimming: 4 bases; J trimming: 6 bases; junction bases outside the gene matches: 9. Germline V gene sequence: CDR1 SGDLS, CDR2 YYNGEE.

This clone was seen a few times. The CDR3 does not end in the conserved phenylalanine or tryptophan, so this is likely a read error. The DNA is omitted, as the CDR3 cannot be located on it reliably, and the CDR3 follows TCRdb's listing. V and J are TRBV5-6 and TRBJ1-1. Germline-derived CDR1 and CDR2 are SGHDT and YYEEEE. The CDR3 numbers 9 amino acids, ends counted. CDR3: CASSQSNYL.

This clone has only one observation. The chain links TRBV19 to TRBJ1-2; 10 bases map to TRBD1. The CDR3 contains 13 residues. Germline V gene sequence: CDR1 LNHDA, CDR2 SQIVND (reference sequence). Germline trimming cut 9 bases from V and 8 bases from J; bases unmatched to any gene: 9. CDR3 DNA: TGTGCCAGCAGTCCCCGGGACAGGGGCGGCTACACCTTC. Residues: CASSPRDRGGYTF.

This chain connects TRBV5-1 to TRBJ2-3; 13 bases fit TRBD2. J gave up 1 base and V 2 bases, and 4 bases lay outside the gene matches. The CDR3 loop spans 17 amino acids. CDR1 is SGHRS, CDR2 YFSETQ, per germline. The CDR3 coding sequence is TGCGCCAGCAGCTTACTAGCGGGGGGGCCCGGCACAGATACGCAGTATTTT. Translating gives CASSLLAGGPGTDTQYF.

The V gene is TRBV7-2, the J gene TRBJ2-7; the D gene is possibly TRBD1 (6 bases). V was cut by 5 bases and J by 3 bases, with 29 bases left in between. Germline-derived CDR1 and CDR2 are SGHTA and FQGNSA. CDR3 size: 19 residues. CDR3 sequence (DNA): TGTGCCAGCAGCCCTTCGACAGGCCGGGCGGCGGGCGGATACTACGAGCAGTACTTC. Translated: CASSPSTGRAAGGYYEQYF.

The rearrangement uses TRBV15 and TRBJ2-5, with D tentatively TRBD2 (5 bases). V dropped 3 bases and J dropped 0 bases, with 14 bases sitting between them. Germline CDR1 and CDR2: LNHNV and YYDKDF (reference sequence). The CDR3 extends over 16 amino acids. The DNA of the CDR3 is TGTGCCACCAGCAGGAGCAGGACTCCGTACCAAGAGACCCAGTACTTC. Protein sequence: CATSRSRTPYQETQYF.

The chain is built from TRBV18 and TRBJ2-1, with TRBD2 matching 14 bases. The CDR3 sequence is 16 residues long. The germline V gene encodes CDR1 KGHSH and CDR2 LQKENI. The trim removed 0 bases at V and 8 bases at J, leaving 3 bases unmatched. Written as DNA, the CDR3 is TGTGCCAGCTCACCACCGGGACTAGCGGGAGTACATGAGCAGTTCTTC. Protein sequence: CASSPPGLAGVHEQFF.